This T cell receptor (beta chain) was documented in a study of radiotherapy plus CTLA-4 blockade in lung cancer. The assay was immunoSEQ multiplex PCR, and TCRdb's table has in-frame clones only and misses some. The sample lists roughly 73,000 clones, over 75% occurring once. This CDR3 comprises 15 residues. With 4 bases removed from V and 2 bases from J, the gap between germline ends came to 14 bases. Germline V gene sequence: CDR1 PRHDT, CDR2 FYEKMQ (reference sequence). The sequence was obtained from a human donor with non-small cell lung cancer that progressed on radiotherapy plus ipilimumab. The rearrangement links TRBV13 to TRBJ2-5; D is perhaps TRBD2 (6 bases). Sequencing was performed on peripheral blood, taken from a patient treated with radiotherapy plus ipilimumab. In DNA form, the CDR3 reads TGTGCCAGCAGCTGGAGTATCGGGGGACAAGAGACCCAGTACTTC. Translated: CASSWSIGGQETQYF.